This T cell receptor beta chain was recovered during a study of CD8+ T cells in alopecia areata. Background on the study: A regimen of oral tofacitinib, 5 to 10 mg twice daily, was given to treated patients. The drug, tofacitinib, lasted 6 to 18 months, followed by 6 months off drug. General study findings and limits: Mice gave a clearer picture of TCR sharing than patients did, possibly for HLA-related reasons.

Stated treatment: oral pan-JAK inhibitor, 5-10 mg twice daily. Alopecia areata patients provided lesional scalp punch biopsies and peripheral blood, both collected for the study. V was trimmed by 4 bases and J by 3 bases, leaving 10 bases between them. The CDR3 length is 12 residues. Germline CDR1 SQVTM, CDR2 ANQGSEA. Extraction of RNA preceded its reverse transcription into cDNA, which served as the sequencing template. Some clones are missing from TCRdb's copy, which holds only in-frame ones; the method was immunoSEQ multiplex PCR. The sample includes over 70,000 clones, approximately 70% seen only once; the top ten take about 25%. Concerning this clone itself: Its antigen is not identified.

This clonotype was obtained from a human donor with alopecia areata. Sequencing used CD8+ T cells sorted from blood, obtained at week 24, from a patient treated with tofacitinib. The chain employs TRBV29-1 and TRBJ2-7; D ambiguous. CDR3 sequence (DNA): TGCAGCGTTGTGACTGATAACTACGAGCAGTACTTC. Protein: CSVVTDNYEQYF.